This T cell receptor (beta chain) was found in a study of regulatory T cells in long-lasting Graves disease. Time point of the sample: newly diagnosed GD, antithyroid drugs for less than 3 months. PBMCs provided the RNA from which the TCR library was made. This clonotype was recorded many times. Construction of TCR beta libraries relied on iRepertoire HTBI primers and on Arm-PCR targeting CDR3 regions. MiXCR, run by TCRdb on the multiplex PCR reads, gives a single entry per CDR3 protein. Seen here are about 420,000 distinct CDR3 sequences, roughly 15% observed once, and the top ten hold about 23%. Trimming removed 5 bases from V and 0 bases from J, with 13 bases in between. Germline V gives CDR1 SGHTA, CDR2 FQGTGA. The CDR3 has 15 residues. These data also featured in a second study, about T cells in Graves' hyperthyroidism and ophthalmopathy.

This sequence was found in a woman aged 18-29 years with Graves disease. Here the sequenced sample was peripheral blood mononuclear cells (PBMCs), taken at new diagnosis, from a patient treated with antithyroid drugs. The rearrangement links TRBV7-3 to TRBJ2-5; D is possibly TRBD2 (6 bases). The CDR3 DNA sequence: TGTGCCAGCAGCGGGGGGAGCGGAGACCAAGAGACCCAGTACTTC. Translating it yields CASSGGSGDQETQYF.